The rows below give T cell receptor beta chains drawn from one sample of a study of T-cell reconstitution after alpha-beta-depleted transplantation in children. TCRdb independently ran MiXCR on the PCR reads; one entry per CDR3 protein. The repertoire holds nearly 250,000 distinct CDR3 sequences, with 7.5% to 9.5% as singletons. The sequencing used PBMCs, mostly from graft donor cells, collected 180 days after TCRalphabeta/CD19-depleted stem cell transplant. The receptor source for this set is a male patient aged 10-17 years who had a stem cell transplant for acute lymphoblastic leukemia, so the T cells may come from the graft donor. The CDR3 runs from the conserved cysteine through the conserved F or W. A D gene is named only where the DNA matches it firmly. Size tells how often a clone was seen (once, few, many) or the class of an expanded clone, and some rows leave it out.

clone_size d_call j_call v_call cdr3_nt cdr3_aa
few . TRBJ2-4 TRBV7-6 TGTGCCAGCAGCTCCCTCCCGCGCAGCCGGGGAGCCAAAAACATTCAGTACTTC CASSSLPRSRGAKNIQYF
many TRBD1 TRBJ1-5 TRBV12-5 TGTGCTAGTGGTTTGACTCACAGGGGGGATCAGCCCCATTTT CASGLTHRGDQPHF
many . TRBJ1-1 TRBV5-1 TGCGCCAGCAGCTTGGAGCCTGGGAACACTGAAGCTTTCTTT CASSLEPGNTEAFF
many . TRBJ2-3 TRBV10-3 TGTGCCATCAGTAAGAGGGAGACAGATACGCAGTATTTT CAISKRETDTQYF
many . TRBJ1-6 TRBV20-1 TGCAGTGCTAGAGCTCTCGACTCACCCCTCCACTTT CSARALDSPLHF
. TRBD1 TRBJ1-2 TRBV7-2 TGTGCCAGCAGCGACAGGGGAAGCTACACCTTC CASSDRGSYTF
many . TRBJ2-5 TRBV20-1 TGCAGTGCTAGAGATACGGGGGTAGGAGAGACCCAGTACTTC CSARDTGVGETQYF
many . TRBJ2-7 TRBV5-1 TGCGCCAGCAGCTTGGTGGGGACCGAAGCCTACGAGCAGTACTTC CASSLVGTEAYEQYF
. TRBD2 TRBJ2-1 TRBV7-9 TGTGCCAGCAGCCCAATAGCGGGGGGCTACAATGAGCAGTTCTTC CASSPIAGGYNEQFF
many TRBD1 TRBJ1-4 TRBV29-1 TGCAGCGTCCGGGACAGCCGTGAAAAACTGTTTTTT CSVRDSREKLFF
many . TRBJ1-2 TRBV18 TGTGCCAGCTCACCAGTTTGGAACAGGGAAGTAAACTATGGCTACACCTTC CASSPVWNREVNYGYTF
. . TRBJ1-6 TRBV7-2 TGTGCCAGCAGAGTCCGGGCCCCTAATTCACCCCTCCACTTT CASRVRAPNSPLHF
many TRBD1 TRBJ2-5 TRBV29-1 TGCAGCGTTATACTCGGGACAGGGGTCCAAGAGACCCAGTACTTC CSVILGTGVQETQYF